The 29 T cell receptor beta chains in this list originate from one sample, sequenced in a study of blood T cell repertoires in COVID-19. Generated by immunoSEQ multiplex PCR, the TCRdb table keeps only in-frame clones and is missing some. The sample yields 250,000 to 300,000 clones, over 80% seen once. Sequenced material: peripheral blood. The origin of the receptors is a woman between 35 and 50 years old who had recovered from COVID-19.

This chain connects TRBV7-2 to TRBJ2-3, with D perhaps TRBD1 (6 bases). Looked up from germline, CDR1 is SGHTA and CDR2 is FQGNSA. The CDR3 is 17 residues long. V was trimmed by 6 bases and J by 5 bases, leaving 24 bases between them. The CDR3 nucleotides are TGTGCCAGCAGGCTCAGACACAGGGATTTTTTGGTAGATACGCAGTATTTT. This codes for CASRLRHRDFLVDTQYF.

The V and J genes are TRBV9 and TRBJ2-1; 11 nucleotides agree with TRBD1. V was clipped by 4 bases and J by 10 bases; unmatched bases: 13. This CDR3 region has 16 residues. Germline CDR1 SGDLS, CDR2 YYNGEE. CDR3 in DNA: TGTGCCAGCAGCCCCGCGGACAGGGGGCCTTCGGGGGAGCAGTTCTTC. Encoded protein: CASSPADRGPSGEQFF.

This chain uses TRBV19 with TRBJ2-3; 12 positions agree with TRBD2. CDR3 length: 14 amino acids. J gave up 5 bases and V 4 bases, and 1 base lay outside the gene matches. CDR1 and CDR2 from the germline V gene are LNHDA and SQIVND (reference sequence). CDR3 region: CASSTSGGEDTQYF. The CDR3 DNA reads TGTGCCAGTAGTACTAGCGGGGGGGAAGATACGCAGTATTTT. The entire variable domain, with the rest obtained from reference TRBV19 and TRBJ2-3, is as follows: DGGITQSPKYLFRKEGQNVTLSCEQNLNHDAMYWYRQDPGQGLRLIYYSQIVNDFQKGDIAEGYSVSREKKESFPLTVTSAQKNPTAFYLCASSTSGGEDTQYFGPGTRLTVL.

Here the CDR3 DNA reads TGCGCCAGCAGCCAACGCCTGACTAGCGGGGGGGCAGATACGCAGTATTTT. Protein: CASSQRLTSGGADTQYF. This rearrangement joins TRBV5-1 to TRBJ2-3, with 14 bases matching TRBD2. The CDR3 is made up of 17 amino acids. Germline V gene data show CDR1 as SGHRS and CDR2 as YFSETQ. Losses at the gene ends were 4 bases for V and 4 bases for J; bases not matched to a gene: 8.

The J gene is TRBJ2-7, the V gene TRBV4-1; TRBD2 matches 10 bases. The CDR3 spans 16 residues. Per the germline V gene, CDR1 is MGHRA and CDR2 is YSYEKL. Trimming cost V 4 bases and J 6 bases; bases outside gene matches: 12. CDR3 amino acids: CASSPYSPGLASEQYF. The CDR3 DNA sequence: TGCGCCAGCAGCCCTTATTCACCGGGACTAGCGAGCGAGCAGTACTTC.

The sample holds one count of this clone. This sequence joins TRBV18 and TRBJ1-1, with D possibly TRBD1 on 6 matching bases. V lost 0 bases to trimming and J lost 3 bases, with 14 bases between them. Germline CDR1 KGHSH, CDR2 LQKENI. The CDR3 spans 16 residues. In nucleotides, the CDR3 is TGTGCCAGCTCACCACCGGGGGCAAGAGTTTACACTGAAGCTTTCTTT. Protein product: CASSPPGARVYTEAFF.

The V call is TRBV6-2 or TRBV6-3, the J call TRBJ2-7, with a possible D match to TRBD2 (6 bases). The CDR3 covers 16 residues. CDR1 is MNHEY and CDR2 is SVGEGT in the germline V gene. V lost 0 bases to trimming and J lost 5 bases, with 17 bases between them. The CDR3, as DNA: TGTGCCAGCAGTTACTCTCGACACCGGGGGAGCCACGAGCAGTACTTC. Translation: CASSYSRHRGSHEQYF.

The chain links TRBV6-5 to TRBJ1-2; perhaps TRBD1 as D (6 bases). V was shortened by 0 bases and J by 1 base, with 12 bases between the two germline ends. This CDR3 has 16 amino acids. Germline V gives CDR1 MNHEY, CDR2 SVGAGI. In nucleotides, the CDR3 is TGTGCCAGCAGTTACTCGAAGGTCAGGGGTAACTATGGCTACACCTTC. Amino acid sequence: CASSYSKVRGNYGYTF.

The chain employs TRBV21-1 and TRBJ2-4; TRBD2 is the table's D call, not checked against the DNA. TRBV21-1 is flagged as a pseudogene. The CDR3 runs 16 residues. This chain's CDR3 is CASTIRTGLIKNIQYF. Written as DNA, the CDR3 is TGTGCCAGCACCATTCGGACGGGACTCATAAAAAACATTCAGTACTTC.

The chain is built from TRBV6-5 and TRBJ2-7, with D perhaps TRBD2 (5 bases). Looked up from germline, CDR1 is MNHEY and CDR2 is SVGAGI. CDR3 length: 12 residues. The ends were cut back, 5 bases at V and 3 bases at J, with 8 bases in the middle. The CDR3 bases are TGTGCCAGCAGTCCCAGCGGCTACGAGCAGTACTTC. Protein product: CASSPSGYEQYF.

V and J are TRBV19 and TRBJ1-2, with 11 bases fitting TRBD1. CDR1 and CDR2 from the germline V gene are LNHDA and SQIVND (reference sequence). CDR3 length: 15 residues. After removal of 3 bases from V and 7 bases from J, the junction contained 7 bases not matched to a gene. This CDR3 is CASSILGTGGGGYTF. The CDR3 nucleotides are TGTGCCAGTAGTATCCTGGGGACAGGGGGTGGTGGCTACACCTTC.

The gene calls are TRBV11-2 and TRBJ2-5; 9 bases are shared with TRBD1. CDR1 and CDR2 from the germline V gene are SGHAT and FQNNGV. V lost 9 bases and J lost 5; bases outside the gene matches: 10. The CDR3 contains 14 residues. The CDR3: CASKPGTGLETQYF. CDR3 DNA: TGTGCCAGTAAACCAGGGACAGGGCTCGAGACCCAGTACTTC. Full variable domain (rest looked up from reference TRBV11-2 and TRBJ2-5): EAGVAQSPRYKIIEKRQSVAFWCNPISGHATLYWYQQILGQGPKLLIQFQNNGVVDDSQLPKDRFSAERLKGVDSTLKIQPAKLEDSAVYLCASKPGTGLETQYFGPGTRLLVL.

This clone was found once. The chain has TRBV4-2 and TRBJ2-5; 12 bases are shared with TRBD2. V shed 3 bases and J 3 bases; nucleotides not matched to a gene: 2. The CDR3 extends over 15 amino acids. Germline loops: CDR1 LGHNA, CDR2 YNFKEQ. The CDR3 nucleotides read TGTGCCAGCAGCCAGAGACTAGCGGGGGAAGAGACCCAGTACTTC. Residues: CASSQRLAGEETQYF.

This chain uses TRBV30 with TRBJ1-5; 9 bases fit TRBD1. Germline lookup yields CDR1 GTSNPN and CDR2 SVGIG (reference sequence). The CDR3 is 14 amino acids. With V trimmed by 2 bases and J by 6 bases, 5 bases remained unmatched. This chain's CDR3 is CAWSSATGGQPQHF. DNA of the CDR3: TGTGCCTGGAGTTCCGCGACAGGGGGTCAGCCCCAGCATTTT. Based on the CDR3 plus reference TRBV30 and TRBJ1-5, the full variable domain is SQTIHQWPATLVQPVGSPLSLECTVEGTSNPNLYWYRQAAGRGLQLLFYSVGIGQISSEVPQNLSASRPQDRQFILSSKKLLLSDSGFYLCAWSSATGGQPQHFGDGTRLSIL.

This chain links TRBV29-1 with TRBJ1-2; D unresolved. Germline loops: CDR1 SQVTM, CDR2 ANQGSEA. CDR3 length: 9 amino acids. The ends were cut back, 6 bases at V and 5 bases at J, with 4 bases in the middle. The CDR3 here is CSVGYGYTF. The DNA of the CDR3 is TGCAGCGTCGGTTATGGCTACACCTTC.

V usage is TRBV11-2 and J usage is TRBJ1-2, with 8 bases that match TRBD1. The germline V gene has CDR1 SGHAT and CDR2 FQNNGV. V was clipped by 5 bases and J by 4 bases; unmatched bases: 3. CDR3 length equals 13 residues. CDR3 bases: TGTGCCAGCAGCCAGGGGGCGGCCTATGGCTACACCTTC. Translation gives CASSQGAAYGYTF. Combining the CDR3 with reference TRBV11-2 and TRBJ1-2 gives the whole variable domain EAGVAQSPRYKIIEKRQSVAFWCNPISGHATLYWYQQILGQGPKLLIQFQNNGVVDDSQLPKDRFSAERLKGVDSTLKIQPAKLEDSAVYLCASSQGAAYGYTFGSGTRLTVV.

V is TRBV20-1 and J is TRBJ2-1; D may be TRBD1 (6 bases). The CDR3 is 15 amino acids. Germline V gene sequence: CDR1 DFQATT, CDR2 SNEGSKA (reference sequence). Trimming shortened V by 3 bases and J by 0 bases, and 12 bases separated the two germline ends. The CDR3 is CSASSTGLSYNEQFF. The CDR3 nucleotides read TGCAGTGCTAGTAGCACAGGGCTCTCCTACAATGAGCAGTTCTTC.

The rearrangement links TRBV11-2 to TRBJ1-6, with 7 positions matching TRBD1. The CDR3 length is 19 residues. J gave up 0 bases and V 5 bases, and 13 bases lay outside the gene matches. Looked up from germline, CDR1 is SGHAT and CDR2 is FQNNGV. CDR3 amino acids: CASSRTGFTTSSYNSPLHF. The CDR3 DNA follows: TGTGCCAGCAGCCGGACAGGATTTACCACCAGCTCCTATAATTCACCCCTCCACTTT. The complete variable domain, with remaining parts taken from reference TRBV11-2 and TRBJ1-6, reads EAGVAQSPRYKIIEKRQSVAFWCNPISGHATLYWYQQILGQGPKLLIQFQNNGVVDDSQLPKDRFSAERLKGVDSTLKIQPAKLEDSAVYLCASSRTGFTTSSYNSPLHFGNGTRLTVT.

The chain carries TRBV7-9 and TRBJ1-2, with 10 bases aligning to TRBD1. The trim removed 7 bases at V and 6 bases at J, leaving 5 bases unmatched. The germline CDR1 and CDR2 sequences are SEHNR and FQNEAQ (reference sequence). The length of the CDR3 is 13 residues. CDR3 DNA sequence: TGTGCCAGCACGCTCGGACAGGGGGATGGCTACACCTTC. Translating gives CASTLGQGDGYTF.

This clone was seen a single time. This rearrangement joins TRBV10-3 to TRBJ2-1, with D tentatively TRBD2 (6 bases). The CDR3 consists of 14 residues. Trimming cost V 8 bases and J 0 bases, with 11 bases left between them. Germline V gives CDR1 ENHRY, CDR2 SYGVKD. The CDR3 is CAIRDLSSYNEQFF. The CDR3 DNA follows: TGTGCCATCCGGGACTTGAGCTCCTACAATGAGCAGTTCTTC.

CDR3 nucleotides: TGTGCCTCCCAACTTTCGATGGGGCTAGAGCAGTACTTC. Translating it yields CASQLSMGLEQYF. The V gene is TRBV10-3, the J gene TRBJ2-7, with D possibly TRBD1 on 5 matching bases. Trimming removed 11 bases at V and 7 bases at J, with 21 bases between. Germline CDR1 and CDR2: ENHRY and SYGVKD. The CDR3 consists of 13 residues.

The genes are TRBV5-1 and TRBJ2-1; 13 bases are a match to TRBD2. CDR1 and CDR2 from the germline V gene are SGHRS and YFSETQ. The CDR3 consists of 15 residues. Germline trimming cut 2 bases from V and 8 bases from J; bases unmatched to any gene: 4. The chain's CDR3 is CASSFTSGGAHEQFF. CDR3 nucleotides: TGCGCCAGCAGCTTTACTAGCGGGGGGGCCCATGAGCAGTTCTTC.

The table lists this clone with a count of one. The chain couples TRBV19 to TRBJ2-1; a possible D gene is TRBD2 (5 bases). Germline V gene lookup returns CDR1 LNHDA and CDR2 SQIVND (reference sequence). The CDR3 sequence is 13 residues long. Trimming removed 5 bases from V and 3 bases from J, with 8 bases in between. CDR3 region: CASSGRGYNEQFF. CDR3 nucleotides: TGTGCCAGTAGTGGCCGGGGCTACAATGAGCAGTTCTTC.

The chain is built from TRBV5-1 and TRBJ1-1; the D is unclear. Trimming took 4 bases from V and 6 from J, leaving 16 bases between them. Germline V CDR1 and CDR2: SGHRS, YFSETQ. There are 14 residues in the CDR3. The CDR3 region is CASSPAPLGAEAFF. The CDR3 DNA reads as TGCGCCAGCAGCCCCGCGCCCCTAGGCGCTGAAGCTTTCTTT.

This sequence joins TRBV7-9 and TRBJ2-7; the D gene is possibly TRBD2 (5 bases). Germline CDR1 SEHNR, CDR2 FQNEAQ (reference sequence). This CDR3 spans 12 amino acids. V lost 5 bases and J 4 bases, leaving 9 bases between the germline ends. The CDR3 DNA reads TGTGCCAGCAGCCCCACTAGTTACGAGCAGTACTTC. Its translation: CASSPTSYEQYF.

This chain uses TRBV27 with TRBJ2-3; D unresolved. Looked up from germline, CDR1 is MNHEY and CDR2 is SMNVEV (reference sequence). Trimming shortened V by 8 bases and J by 2 bases, and 8 bases separated the two germline ends. There are 12 residues in the CDR3. The CDR3 region is CASGRYTDTQYF. The CDR3 DNA reads as TGTGCCAGCGGTCGCTACACAGATACGCAGTATTTT.

This sequence joins TRBV5-6 and TRBJ2-7; 7 nucleotides agree with TRBD2. Trimming took 1 base from V and 3 from J; bases not matched to a gene: 4. The germline CDR1 and CDR2 sequences are SGHDT and YYEEEE. The CDR3 has 14 residues. CDR3 residues: CASSLPGRIYEQYF. DNA for the CDR3: TGTGCCAGCAGCTTGCCCGGGAGGATCTACGAGCAGTACTTC.

As to this clone: Other nucleotide sequences from this sample produce the same CDR3. The chain couples TRBV5-1 to TRBJ1-5; 8 nucleotides match TRBD1. Unmatched junction bases numbered 3, after V lost 0 bases and J lost 7 bases. Germline CDR1 SGHRS, CDR2 YFSETQ. The CDR3 consists of 14 residues. The CDR3 DNA reads as TGCGCCAGCAGCTTGGGGACAGGGTACCAGCCCCAGCATTTT. It is translated as CASSLGTGYQPQHF.

The sample holds a few counts of this clone. This chain connects TRBV4-1 to TRBJ2-2, with D perhaps matching TRBD2 (5 bases). Trimming took off 1 base at V and 4 bases at J, with 10 bases between the two ends. Germline V gives CDR1 MGHRA, CDR2 YSYEKL. This CDR3 region has 15 residues. CDR3 nucleotides: TGCGCCAGCAGCCAAGCGCAGGCGGGCACCGGGGAGCTGTTTTTT. Translation gives CASSQAQAGTGELFF.